This is a list of T cell receptor beta chains from one sample in a study of beta chain features in type 1 diabetes. The data were produced by immunoSEQ multiplex PCR, yet TCRdb's version contains in-frame clones alone and is incomplete. The table has some 270,000 clones, 11% seen once. The sample taken for sequencing was naive CD4+ T cells from blood. These receptors were obtained from a man aged 25-45 years with type 1 diabetes. Each CDR3 is given with its conserved first and last residue. Each record gives: V gene, clone size, CDR3 length, D gene, J gene, CDR3 protein, CDR3 DNA. A D gene is named only where the DNA matches it firmly. Part of the rows lack a size; the others show once, few, many or a class for expanded clones.

TRBV9,.,17,TRBD2,TRBJ2-1,CASSVAIGGGTYNEQFF,TGTGCCAGCAGCGTAGCCATCGGCGGGGGAACCTACAATGAGCAGTTCTTC
TRBV7-9,few,13,TRBD1,TRBJ1-1,CASNLQGARKAFF,TGTGCCAGCAACTTACAGGGGGCAAGGAAAGCTTTCTTT
TRBV5-6,few,13,.,TRBJ1-3,CASTQGSAHTIYF,TGTGCCAGCACCCAGGGGTCCGCACACACCATATATTTT
TRBV7-9,few,14,.,TRBJ2-5,CASSWGVGQETQYF,TGTGCCAGCAGCTGGGGGGTAGGACAAGAGACCCAGTACTTC
TRBV9,.,14,.,TRBJ2-1,CASSVQGVGNEQFF,TGTGCCAGCAGCGTCCAAGGGGTAGGCAATGAGCAGTTCTTC
TRBV28,.,13,TRBD2,TRBJ2-4,CASSPHQGTSQHF,TGTGCCAGCAGTCCCCACCAGGGGACTAGTCAACACTTC
TRBV29-1,few,15,.,TRBJ2-7,CSVFPGDGSSYEQYF,TGCAGCGTGTTCCCCGGCGACGGGAGCTCCTACGAGCAGTACTTC
TRBV11-2,few,14,.,TRBJ2-1,CASSLKSSYNEQFF,TGTGCCAGCAGCTTAAAGAGCTCCTACAATGAGCAGTTCTTC
TRBV4-2,few,13,.,TRBJ1-2,CASSQDTGLGYTF,TGTGCCAGCAGCCAAGACACAGGGTTGGGCTACACCTTC
TRBV4-1,.,16,.,TRBJ2-2,CASSTPWQKNTGELFF,TGCGCCAGCAGCACCCCCTGGCAGAAGAACACCGGGGAGCTGTTTTTT
TRBV4-3,.,13,.,TRBJ2-5,CASSQAHPGTQYF,TGCGCCAGCAGCCAAGCCCACCCAGGGACCCAGTACTTC
TRBV7-2,.,15,TRBD2,TRBJ2-5,CASSPRGGPQETQYF,TGTGCCAGCAGCCCTCGCGGGGGGCCACAGGAGACCCAGTACTTC
TRBV15,few,18,TRBD1,TRBJ2-7,CATSRDGTGRRRSYEQYF,TGTGCCACCAGCAGAGATGGGACAGGGAGGAGAAGGTCCTACGAGCAGTACTTC
TRBV5-1,once,16,TRBD1,TRBJ2-2,CASSIPGTGNTGELFF,TGCGCCAGCAGCATCCCCGGGACAGGGAACACCGGGGAGCTGTTTTTT
TRBV5-1,.,15,.,TRBJ2-3,CASSLKQPSTDTQYF,TGCGCCAGCAGCTTGAAACAGCCTAGCACAGATACGCAGTATTTT
TRBV7-9,.,14,.,TRBJ2-3,CASSLGASTDTQYF,TGTGCCAGCAGCTTAGGCGCTAGCACAGATACGCAGTATTTT
TRBV6-5,few,14,TRBD1,TRBJ1-6,CASSYWTGNSPLHF,TGTGCCAGCAGTTATTGGACAGGGAATTCACCCCTCCACTTT
TRBV5-6,few,15,TRBD2,TRBJ2-5,CASSSIAGEKWTQYF,TGTGCCAGCAGCTCTATAGCGGGGGAGAAGTGGACCCAGTACTTC
TRBV2,few,14,TRBD1,TRBJ2-5,CASSSQGEQETQYF,TGTGCCAGCAGTTCACAGGGGGAGCAAGAGACCCAGTACTTC
TRBV4-2,.,15,.,TRBJ2-5,CASSRLRQVEETQYF,TGTGCCAGCAGCCGCCTACGACAGGTTGAAGAGACCCAGTACTTC
TRBV19,.,18,TRBD2,TRBJ2-1,CASSISIRTSGTYNEQFF,TGTGCCAGTAGTATTTCAATAAGGACTAGCGGGACCTACAATGAGCAGTTCTTC
TRBV5-1,few,14,TRBD1,TRBJ1-5,CASSLGTGDQPQHF,TGCGCCAGCAGCTTGGGGACAGGGGATCAGCCCCAGCATTTT
TRBV7-9,.,15,TRBD1,TRBJ1-5,CASSLGQGAEQPQHF,TGTGCCAGCAGCTTGGGACAGGGGGCTGAACAGCCCCAGCATTTT
TRBV30,.,13,TRBD1,TRBJ1-6,CAWSVVTGAPLHF,TGTGCCTGGAGTGTAGTCACAGGGGCACCCCTCCACTTT
TRBV2,few,13,TRBD2,TRBJ2-7,CATLGRGAYEQYF,TGTGCCACCCTCGGGAGGGGGGCCTACGAGCAGTACTTC
TRBV2,.,14,.,TRBJ2-3,CASSRSESTDTQYF,TGTGCCAGCAGTAGGTCGGAGAGCACAGATACGCAGTATTTT
TRBV15,few,15,.,TRBJ2-7,CATSRPRMGGWEQYF,TGTGCCACCAGCAGACCCCGGATGGGGGGATGGGAGCAGTACTTC
TRBV2,.,14,TRBD2,TRBJ2-1,CASSEGTRGYEQFF,TGTGCCAGCAGTGAGGGGACTAGGGGGTATGAGCAGTTCTTC
TRBV7-2,.,17,TRBD2,TRBJ2-3,CASSLVGTSFSTDTQYF,TGTGCCAGCAGCTTAGTTGGGACTAGCTTTAGCACAGATACGCAGTATTTT